Given below is one T cell receptor (beta chain) in context. These data are taken from a study of CD8 T cells in Susac syndrome. Trimming pared 2 bases from V and 7 bases from J, leaving 11 bases between. The CDR3 is 13 residues long. RNA, at 0.5 to 1 ug, was reverse transcribed with random hexamers. TCRdb reprocessed the immunoSEQ multiplex PCR reads via MiXCR and lists one record per CDR3 protein. The sample holds approximately 300,000 distinct CDR3 sequences, 85% seen once. The V call is TRBV12-3 or TRBV12-4, the J call TRBJ1-1, with D perhaps matching TRBD1 (5 bases). The clonotype comes from a human donor with multiple sclerosis. Material for sequencing was CD8+ T cells from PBMCs. This CDR3 reads CASSLWPGDEAFF. The CDR3 nucleotides read TGTGCCAGCAGTTTATGGCCGGGGGATGAAGCTTTCTTT.